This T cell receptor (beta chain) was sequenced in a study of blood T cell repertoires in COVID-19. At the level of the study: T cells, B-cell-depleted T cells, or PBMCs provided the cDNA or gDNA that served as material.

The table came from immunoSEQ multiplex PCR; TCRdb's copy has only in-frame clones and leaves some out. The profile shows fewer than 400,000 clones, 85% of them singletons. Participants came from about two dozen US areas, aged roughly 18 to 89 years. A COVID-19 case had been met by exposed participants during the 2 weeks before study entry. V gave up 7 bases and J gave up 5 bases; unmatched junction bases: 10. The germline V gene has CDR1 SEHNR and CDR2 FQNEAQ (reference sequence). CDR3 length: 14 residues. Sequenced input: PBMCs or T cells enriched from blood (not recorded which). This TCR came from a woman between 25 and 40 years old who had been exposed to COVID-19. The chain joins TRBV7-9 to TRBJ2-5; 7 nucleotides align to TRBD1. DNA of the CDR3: TGTGCCAGCAATCTACAGGGGCTCGGGGAGACCCAGTACTTC. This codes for CASNLQGLGETQYF.